The 28 T cell receptor beta chains below come from one sample, sequenced in a study of blood T cell repertoires in COVID-19. Using immunoSEQ multiplex PCR, the repertoire was profiled, and TCRdb retains in-frame clones only, with some absent. Counted here are some 290,000 clones, 90% occurring once; the ten biggest clones make up about 1%. The sequencing input was peripheral blood. These TCRs come from a woman aged 35 to 49 with COVID-19, enrolled during active disease.

This chain connects TRBV28 to TRBJ2-7, with D perhaps matching TRBD1 (6 bases). Trimming shortened V by 5 bases and J by 0 bases, and 26 bases separated the two germline ends. Germline values: CDR1 MDHEN, CDR2 SYDVKM. The CDR3 has 19 residues. The CDR3 region is CASSTHEMTGTWSSYEQYF. Here the CDR3 DNA reads TGTGCCAGCAGTACACATGAAATGACCGGGACATGGAGCTCCTACGAGCAGTACTTC.

The chain couples TRBV24-1 to TRBJ1-2, with 7 bases fitting TRBD1. Germline V gene lookup returns CDR1 KGHDR and CDR2 SFDVKD. This CDR3 region has 17 residues. V was clipped by 3 bases and J by 4 bases; unmatched bases: 13. CDR3 sequence reads: CATSDPLDRAAPYGYTF. CDR3 nucleotide sequence: TGTGCCACCAGTGATCCTCTTGACAGGGCGGCTCCCTATGGCTACACCTTC.

This CDR3 is CASSGWDRRNTEAFF. CDR3 bases: TGTGCCAGCAGTGGGTGGGACAGGCGAAACACTGAAGCTTTCTTT. V is TRBV25-1 and J is TRBJ1-1; 8 nucleotides match TRBD1. The CDR3 totals 15 residues. The V gene end was trimmed by 4 bases and the J gene end by 2 bases; junction bases not matched to a gene: 6. Germline V gene lookup returns CDR1 MGHDK and CDR2 SYGVNS.

This chain uses TRBV5-1 with TRBJ2-7; 7 bases agree with TRBD2. This CDR3 is built from 13 residues. CDR1 and CDR2 from the germline V gene are SGHRS and YFSETQ. The J segment lost 5 bases and the V segment lost 4 bases, leaving 6 bases of the junction unmatched. CDR3 DNA: TGCGCCAGCAGCCCACCGGGAGGCGACGAGCAGTACTTC. This translates into CASSPPGGDEQYF.

V gene TRBV7-8 combines with J gene TRBJ1-5; D possibly corresponds to TRBD1 (5 bases). CDR1 SGHVS and CDR2 FQNEAQ come from the germline V gene. This CDR3 has 14 residues. The V end was cut by 5 bases, the J end by 3 bases, with 11 bases between. CDR3: CASSQTVINQPQHF. CDR3 DNA: TGTGCCAGCAGCCAGACAGTAATCAATCAGCCCCAGCATTTT.

This chain uses TRBV5-1 with TRBJ2-5; weak D call: TRBD1 (7 bases). This CDR3 contains 15 residues. Germline CDR1 SGHRS, CDR2 YFSETQ. The V end lost 4 bases, the J end lost 5 bases, and 18 bases lay between the germline ends. The CDR3 loop is CASSRGDSGGETQYF. Here the CDR3 DNA reads TGCGCCAGCAGCAGGGGGGACAGTGGAGGGGAGACCCAGTACTTC. Supplemented by reference TRBV5-1 and TRBJ2-5, the full variable domain reads KAGVTQTPRYLIKTRGQQVTLSCSPISGHRSVSWYQQTPGQGLQFLFEYFSETQRNKGNFPGRFSGRQFSNSRSEMNVSTLELGDSALYLCASSRGDSGGETQYFGPGTRLLVL.

The chain carries TRBV27 and TRBJ2-4; maybe TRBD2 (6 bases). V lost 5 bases and J 1 base, leaving 21 bases between the germline ends. Germline V gene lookup returns CDR1 MNHEY and CDR2 SMNVEV (reference sequence). CDR3 length: 18 residues. CDR3 sequence: CASSPAGIQSRAKNIQYF. The CDR3 bases are TGTGCCAGCAGTCCCGCGGGGATACAGAGCCGGGCCAAAAACATTCAGTACTTC.

With regard to this clone: This CDR3 is also generated by other DNA sequences in the sample. V usage is TRBV11-2 and J usage is TRBJ2-1; no reliable D call. V lost 5 bases and J lost 7, with 9 bases in between. Germline CDR1 reads SGHAT; CDR2 reads FQNNGV. The CDR3 has 12 amino acids. CDR3 amino acids: CASSPLSNEQFF. The CDR3 DNA reads as TGTGCCAGCAGCCCCCTTTCTAATGAGCAGTTCTTC.

The CDR3, as DNA: TGTGCCAGCAGGATGGACCCGGGGGGCTCCTACAATGAGCAGTTCTTC. Protein sequence: CASRMDPGGSYNEQFF. This chain uses TRBV2 with TRBJ2-1; 7 nucleotides align to TRBD2. V gave up 6 bases and J gave up 0 bases; unmatched junction bases: 8. Germline V gene lookup returns CDR1 SNHLY and CDR2 FYNNEI. The CDR3 covers 16 residues.

V usage is TRBV4-1 and J usage is TRBJ2-7; D is unresolved. The CDR3 has 11 amino acids. Per germline, CDR1 MGHRA and CDR2 YSYEKL. V gave up 6 bases and J gave up 5 bases, with 8 bases separating them. CDR3 region: CASSNFDEQYF. Here the CDR3 DNA reads TGCGCCAGCAGTAACTTCGACGAGCAGTACTTC.

The chain combines TRBV11-2 with TRBJ2-4; tentatively, D is TRBD2 (5 bases). Germline V gene lookup returns CDR1 SGHAT and CDR2 FQNNGV. The germline V and J ends were trimmed by 4 bases and 0 bases, with 7 bases remaining between them. CDR3 length: 14 amino acids. This CDR3 reads CASSYGLAKNIQYF. The CDR3 DNA is TGTGCCAGCAGCTACGGACTAGCCAAAAACATTCAGTACTTC.

This clone was picked up a small number of times. The chain recombines TRBV7-2 with TRBJ1-6, with 10 bases fitting TRBD1. The CDR3 has 15 residues. V was pared by 1 base and J by 9 bases, with 3 bases of the junction left unmatched. Germline V gene lookup returns CDR1 SGHTA and CDR2 FQGNSA. The CDR3 loop is CASSLEGTGVSPLHF. CDR3 nucleotides: TGTGCCAGCAGCTTAGAAGGGACAGGGGTTTCACCCCTCCACTTT. Based on the CDR3 plus reference TRBV7-2 and TRBJ1-6, the full variable domain is GAGVSQSPSNKVTEKGKDVELRCDPISGHTALYWYRQSLGQGLEFLIYFQGNSAPDKSGLPSDRFSAERTGGSVSTLTIQRTQQEDSAVYLCASSLEGTGVSPLHFGNGTRLTVT.

V usage is TRBV12-5 and J usage is TRBJ2-5, with 16 positions matching TRBD2. The CDR3 runs 17 residues. Trimming cost V 5 bases and J 2 bases; bases outside gene matches: 5. The V gene's germline CDR1 is LGHNT and CDR2 FRNRAP. In nucleotides, the CDR3 is TGTGCTAGTGGTACCGGGACTAGCGGGGGGGGACAAGAGACCCAGTACTTC. Protein: CASGTGTSGGGQETQYF.

The CDR3 loop reads CASSPLTDSYNSPLHF. CDR3 DNA: TGTGCCAGCAGTCCCCTCACGGACAGTTATAATTCACCCCTCCACTTT. The chain carries TRBV27 and TRBJ1-6, with D possibly matching TRBD1 (6 bases). The CDR3 is made up of 16 amino acids. Between the trimmed V and J ends, which lost 5 bases and 4 bases, there was a span of 15 bases. The germline CDR1 and CDR2 sequences are MNHEY and SMNVEV (reference sequence).

The V call is TRBV7-2, the J call TRBJ1-5; D might be TRBD1 (6 bases). Germline V gene data show CDR1 as SGHTA and CDR2 as FQGNSA. This CDR3 is 15 amino acids long. The V gene lost 1 base and the J gene lost 5 bases, with 12 bases spanning the gap. The CDR3 is CASSLDGQRDQPQHF. Written as DNA, the CDR3 is TGTGCCAGCAGCTTAGACGGACAGAGGGATCAGCCCCAGCATTTT. Supplemented by reference TRBV7-2 and TRBJ1-5, the full variable domain reads GAGVSQSPSNKVTEKGKDVELRCDPISGHTALYWYRQSLGQGLEFLIYFQGNSAPDKSGLPSDRFSAERTGGSVSTLTIQRTQQEDSAVYLCASSLDGQRDQPQHFGDGTRLSIL.

The chain uses TRBV6-2 or TRBV6-3 and TRBJ2-3, with D perhaps TRBD1 (6 bases). This CDR3 has 16 amino acids. V was shortened by 0 bases and J by 2 bases, with 12 bases between the two germline ends. Per the germline V gene, CDR1 is MNHEY and CDR2 is SVGEGT. Here the CDR3 reads CASSYSPGEITDTQYF. The CDR3 bases are TGTGCCAGCAGTTACTCGCCAGGGGAGATCACAGATACGCAGTATTTT.

The chain employs TRBV6-2 or TRBV6-3 and TRBJ1-5; 7 positions agree with TRBD1. V was clipped by 2 bases and J by 0 bases; unmatched bases: 4. The germline gives CDR1 MNHEY, CDR2 SVGEGT. The CDR3 contains 16 residues. CDR3 residues: CASSYPTGLSNQPQHF. CDR3 nucleotides: TGTGCCAGCAGTTACCCGACAGGGCTTAGCAATCAGCCCCAGCATTTT.

The chain couples TRBV5-1 to TRBJ1-2, with a weak D call TRBD1 (6 bases). Germline V lookup: CDR1 SGHRS, CDR2 YFSETQ. The CDR3 has 14 amino acids. V was clipped by 0 bases and J by 3 bases, with 9 bases between them. CDR3 sequence reads: CASSLGPGDYGYTF. The CDR3 DNA sequence: TGCGCCAGCAGCTTGGGTCCAGGGGACTATGGCTACACCTTC.

V gene TRBV6-6 combines with J gene TRBJ1-2, with D tentatively TRBD1 (6 bases). This CDR3 comprises 14 residues. Germline CDR1 MNHNY, CDR2 SVGAGI (reference sequence). V was cut by 6 bases and J by 8 bases, with 19 bases left in between. CDR3 region: CASRRLQGPEGYTF. CDR3 nucleotides: TGTGCCAGCAGGCGCCTCCAGGGGCCGGAGGGCTACACCTTC.

This clone appeared once. V usage is TRBV28 and J usage is TRBJ2-1, with 10 bases that match TRBD2. Germline-derived CDR1 and CDR2 are MDHEN and SYDVKM. J lost 5 bases, V lost 11 bases, and 6 bases had no gene match. The CDR3 loop spans 13 amino acids. The CDR3 spells CASLAGENNEQFF. The CDR3 coding sequence is TGTGCCTCTCTAGCGGGGGAGAACAATGAGCAGTTCTTC.

J is TRBJ1-5 and V is TRBV27, with 9 nucleotides matching TRBD1. Germline V gene data show CDR1 as MNHEY and CDR2 as SMNVEV (reference sequence). Trimming at V came to 8 bases and at J to 7 bases, leaving 15 bases not matched to a gene. This CDR3 has 16 amino acids. The DNA for the CDR3 is TGTGCCAGCGGCTCCGGACAGGGGTATCGGAGACAGCCCCAGCATTTT. As protein: CASGSGQGYRRQPQHF.

The chain couples TRBV15 to TRBJ2-7, with 7 bases fitting TRBD1. CDR1 is LNHNV and CDR2 is YYDKDF in the germline V gene (reference sequence). The CDR3 covers 13 residues. The J segment lost 3 bases and the V segment lost 3 bases, leaving 2 bases of the junction unmatched. The CDR3 sequence: CATSSRQGYEQYF. The CDR3 coding sequence is TGTGCCACCAGCAGCAGACAGGGCTACGAGCAGTACTTC.

The V and J genes are TRBV5-1 and TRBJ1-1; TRBD1 matches at 7 bases. This CDR3 has 16 residues. J lost 0 bases, V lost 4 bases, and 9 bases had no gene match. Germline V lookup: CDR1 SGHRS, CDR2 YFSETQ. As DNA, the CDR3 is TGCGCCAGCAGCCTTTTGACAGGGATCATGAACACTGAAGCTTTCTTT. Translated: CASSLLTGIMNTEAFF.

The chain joins TRBV18 to TRBJ1-4; the match to TRBD1 covers 8 bases. Germline values: CDR1 KGHSH, CDR2 LQKENI. The V and J ends lost 3 bases and 5 bases, in that order; junction bases with no gene match: 2. CDR3 size: 14 residues. The chain's CDR3 is CASSPQGANEKLFF. The DNA of the CDR3 is TGTGCCAGCTCACCCCAGGGGGCGAATGAAAAACTGTTTTTT.

With regard to this clone: This sample also contains other DNA sequences that code for the same CDR3. The chain combines TRBV12-3 or TRBV12-4 with TRBJ1-5; D is ambiguous. The V and J ends lost 4 bases and 4 bases respectively, with 5 bases between them. This CDR3 comprises 12 residues. The CDR3 loop reads CASSSGNQPQHF. The CDR3 DNA reads as TGTGCCAGCAGTTCAGGAAATCAGCCCCAGCATTTT.

The chain uses TRBV27 and TRBJ1-1; no definite D call. Germline CDR1 and CDR2: MNHEY and SMNVEV (reference sequence). CDR3 length: 16 amino acids. The V end lost 6 bases, the J end lost 0 bases, and 17 bases lay between the germline ends. CDR3 sequence: CASSLEPRRMNTEAFF. The CDR3 DNA reads as TGTGCCAGCAGCCTAGAGCCCCGGCGGATGAACACTGAAGCTTTCTTT.

This clone was counted once. The V gene is TRBV7-9, the J gene TRBJ1-2; 10 nucleotides align to TRBD1. This CDR3 has 16 amino acids. Germline CDR1 is SEHNR and CDR2 is FQNEAQ (reference sequence). The V segment lost 1 base and the J segment 7 bases; nucleotides outside the gene matches: 9. CDR3 loop: CASSLGVDRGTGGYTF. The CDR3 nucleotides are TGTGCCAGCAGCTTAGGTGTGGACAGGGGGACCGGTGGCTACACCTTC.

CDR3 loop: CASSLGLSGSIGGNYGYTF. CDR3 DNA: TGCGCCAGCAGCTTGGGCCTATCCGGGAGCATCGGGGGTAACTATGGCTACACCTTC. The V call is TRBV5-1, the J call TRBJ1-2; D might be TRBD1 (5 bases). Trimming removed 0 bases from V and 1 base from J, with 22 bases in between. The germline CDR1 and CDR2 sequences are SGHRS and YFSETQ. The length of the CDR3 is 19 residues.